The 21 T cell receptor beta chains listed next were all sequenced from one sample in a study of OX40 agonist ivuxolimab in advanced cancers. Generated by immunoSEQ multiplex PCR, the TCRdb table keeps only in-frame clones and is missing some. The top ten hold about 13% of the sample, which has under 45,000 clones, just under 80% seen once. This specimen was CD4+ or CD8+ T cells sorted from blood, taken in a trial of the OX40 agonist ivuxolimab. The receptors stem from an adult with an advanced solid tumor such as melanoma, head and neck, liver or kidney cancer.

In its sample, this clone was seen once. This chain joins TRBV27 and TRBJ2-3; D gene unclear. This CDR3 region has 12 residues. The V gene's germline CDR1 is MNHEY and CDR2 SMNVEV (reference sequence). V was pared by 5 bases and J by 3 bases, with 6 bases between. The CDR3 DNA sequence: TGTGCCAGCAGTGTCCAGACAGATACGCAGTATTTT. Translation: CASSVQTDTQYF.

This clone has just one count. V and J are TRBV7-2 and TRBJ2-6, with a weak D call TRBD1 (5 bases). The CDR3 consists of 15 residues. Germline V CDR1 and CDR2: SGHTA, FQGNSA. V lost 0 bases to trimming and J lost 3 bases, with 6 bases between them. DNA of the CDR3: TGTGCCAGCAGCTTAGCAGGGGTTGGGGCCAACGTCCTGACTTTC. Protein: CASSLAGVGANVLTF.

In its sample, this clone is medium-sized. The DNA of the CDR3 is TGTGCCAGCAGCTTAGAAAGCGGGAGGGCCCCCGAGCAGTACTTC. Translated, it gives CASSLESGRAPEQYF. The V call is TRBV7-9, the J call TRBJ2-7, with 10 bases aligning to TRBD2. V lost 1 base and J lost 6; bases outside the gene matches: 6. Germline CDR1 SEHNR, CDR2 FQNEAQ (reference sequence). CDR3 length: 15 residues.

In its sample, this clone was seen once. The genes are TRBV29-1 and TRBJ1-3, with 7 bases matching TRBD1. V lost 7 bases and J lost 7; bases outside the gene matches: 4. CDR1 and CDR2 (germline): SQVTM, ANQGSEA. The CDR3 extends over 11 amino acids. The CDR3 spells CSGGTDNTIYF. The CDR3 DNA follows: TGCAGCGGAGGGACAGACAACACCATATATTTT.

The chain links TRBV2 to TRBJ2-2; D possibly corresponds to TRBD1 (5 bases). The CDR3 runs 14 residues. Trimming removed 6 bases from V and 4 bases from J, with 12 bases in between. Germline CDR1 is SNHLY and CDR2 is FYNNEI. In nucleotides, the CDR3 is TGTGCCAGCAGAGCAGCAGGGTCCACCGGGGAGCTGTTTTTT. Amino acid sequence: CASRAAGSTGELFF.

The V call is TRBV28, the J call TRBJ2-5; TRBD2 agrees at 8 bases. The last part of the DNA fits TRBJ2-7 better; the J call may be wrong. The CDR3 has 15 residues. CDR1 MDHEN and CDR2 SYDVKM come from the germline V gene. The CDR3 bases are TGTGCCAGCAGTTTAGCGGGAGGAGGCTCCTACGAGCAGTACTTC. Translating it yields CASSLAGGGSYEQYF.

There are a few counts of this clone. The chain is built from TRBV5-1 and TRBJ1-1; D is unclear. The CDR3 sequence is 13 residues long. Looked up from germline, CDR1 is SGHRS and CDR2 is YFSETQ. V was pared by 0 bases and J by 1 base, with 4 bases between. CDR3 sequence (DNA): TGCGCCAGCAGCTTGGACAGGAACACTGAAGCTTTCTTT. Encoded protein: CASSLDRNTEAFF.

This clone was recorded once. The chain links TRBV29-1 to TRBJ2-3; possible D gene TRBD2, 6 bases. This CDR3 is built from 14 residues. Germline CDR1 is SQVTM and CDR2 is ANQGSEA. Trimming removed 7 bases from V and 5 bases from J, with 19 bases in between. The CDR3 sequence: CSGANGGSGDTQYF. CDR3 DNA: TGCAGCGGCGCCAATGGAGGGTCGGGAGATACGCAGTATTTT.

J is TRBJ2-5 and V is TRBV7-9; no firm D call. Deletions cut 5 bases from V and 3 bases from J, with 13 bases between. The CDR3 runs to 14 residues. Per the germline V gene, CDR1 is SEHNR and CDR2 is FQNEAQ (reference sequence). CDR3 DNA sequence: TGTGCCAGCAGCCCCCGAGAGATAGAAGAGACCCAGTACTTC. Its protein is CASSPREIEETQYF.

The chain is built from TRBV7-9 and TRBJ1-1, with no clear D. The CDR3 covers 14 residues. Germline V gene lookup returns CDR1 SEHNR and CDR2 FQNEAQ (reference sequence). V dropped 1 base and J dropped 6 bases, with 12 bases sitting between them. The chain's CDR3 is CASSLEGQRAEAFF. CDR3 nucleotides: TGTGCCAGCAGCTTAGAGGGCCAAAGAGCTGAAGCTTTCTTT.

The genes are TRBV19 and TRBJ2-7; 10 bases are a match to TRBD1. V lost 6 bases, J lost 7 bases, and 9 bases stayed unmatched. CDR1 is LNHDA and CDR2 is SQIVND in the germline V gene (reference sequence). The CDR3 runs to 14 residues. The CDR3 nucleotides are TGTGCCAGTAGGAGGACAGGGGGTGAGAGAGAGCAGTACTTC. This encodes CASRRTGGEREQYF.

This sequence joins TRBV28 and TRBJ2-7; possibly TRBD1 or TRBD2 for D (6 bases each). V lost 0 bases and J lost 0, with 9 bases in between. The CDR3 is 15 residues long. Germline CDR1 reads MDHEN; CDR2 reads SYDVKM. The CDR3 here is CASSLWTGASYEQYF. The CDR3, as DNA: TGTGCCAGCAGTTTATGGACGGGGGCCTCCTACGAGCAGTACTTC.

The CDR3 here is CASSEQWTREKLFF. The CDR3 DNA is TGTGCCAGCAGTGAACAATGGACGCGGGAAAAACTGTTTTTT. This rearrangement joins TRBV6-1 to TRBJ1-4; D is unresolved. The ends were cut back, 2 bases at V and 8 bases at J, with 12 bases in the middle. This CDR3 contains 14 residues. Germline CDR1 is MNHNS and CDR2 is SASEGT.

The chain is built from TRBV18 and TRBJ2-2; D is ambiguous. The CDR3 is 16 residues long. V was cut by 2 bases and J by 4 bases, with 14 bases left in between. Germline V gives CDR1 KGHSH, CDR2 LQKENI. The CDR3 DNA reads TGTGCCAGCTCACCAGCCGCTGGAATGGTCACCGGGGAGCTGTTTTTT. Its translation is CASSPAAGMVTGELFF.

J is TRBJ1-6 and V is TRBV11-3, with no clear D. CDR1 is SGHNT, CDR2 YENEEA, per germline. V was shortened by 1 base and J by 6 bases, with 16 bases between the two germline ends. This CDR3 contains 17 residues. CDR3 residues: CASSLGSTSRFNSPLHF. CDR3 sequence (DNA): TGTGCCAGCAGCTTAGGAAGTACCTCGAGGTTTAATTCACCCCTCCACTTT.

The chain combines TRBV6-6 with TRBJ2-7; 10 bases are shared with TRBD1. This CDR3 contains 14 residues. Germline-derived CDR1 and CDR2 are MNHNY and SVGAGI (reference sequence). J gave up 5 bases and V 6 bases, and 7 bases lay outside the gene matches. For the CDR3, the DNA is TGTGCCAGCAGAAGACAGGGGGCGCCCAACGAGCAGTACTTC. Protein sequence: CASRRQGAPNEQYF.

The CDR3 nucleotides read TGTGCCAGCAGCTTATCCCCCGGGCTTTACACCGGGGAGCTGTTTTTT. Residues: CASSLSPGLYTGELFF. The V call is TRBV7-3, the J call TRBJ2-2; no clear D. There are 16 residues in the CDR3. Germline CDR1 is SGHTA and CDR2 is FQGTGA. V was pared by 2 bases and J by 3 bases, with 13 bases between.

V is TRBV28 and J is TRBJ2-7; D gene unclear. V was cut by 1 base and J by 2 bases, with 3 bases left in between. CDR3 length: 12 residues. Germline values: CDR1 MDHEN, CDR2 SYDVKM. CDR3 residues: CASSLSPYEQYF. The CDR3 nucleotides are TGTGCCAGCAGTTTATCCCCCTACGAGCAGTACTTC.

The J gene is TRBJ2-1, the V gene TRBV6-1; no firm D call. V lost 6 bases and J 4 bases, leaving 4 bases between the germline ends. CDR3 length equals 11 residues. Germline V lookup: CDR1 MNHNS, CDR2 SASEGT. The CDR3, as DNA: TGTGCCAGCAGGGGTTACAATGAGCAGTTCTTC. Translation gives CASRGYNEQFF.

The genes are TRBV6-5 and TRBJ2-1; 7 bases match TRBD1. This CDR3 region has 13 residues. V lost 2 bases to trimming and J lost 10 bases; unmatched junction nucleotides: 5. Germline V lookup: CDR1 MNHEY, CDR2 SVGAGI. CDR3 in amino acids: CASSYRQGGEQFF. For the CDR3, the DNA is TGTGCCAGCAGTTACCGACAGGGTGGCGAGCAGTTCTTC.

On this clone itself: The junction shows a germline mismatch at one end, possibly a read error. The chain joins TRBV7-7 to TRBJ2-5, with D hard to call. The CDR3 length is 11 residues. CDR1 is SSHAT, CDR2 FNYEAQ, per germline (reference sequence). CDR3 sequence (DNA): TGTGCTAGCAGCTTAACAGAGACCCAGTACTTC. This codes for CASSLTETQYF.